A selection of T cell receptor beta chains follows, all from one sample in a study of T cell repertoires in cytomegalovirus infection. TCRdb reprocessed the reads via MiXCR and lists one record per CDR3 protein. The sample holds more than 400,000 distinct CDR3 sequences, 26% seen once. The specimen sequenced was PBMCs. These receptors all come from a human donor in good health (CMV status not recorded). Some clones in this sample may be carry-over from other donors' samples. The CDR3 runs from the conserved cysteine through the conserved F or W. The order of the fields is clone size, D gene, J gene, V gene, CDR3 protein, CDR3 DNA. D genes are given only for firm matches. Where a row states a size, it is once, few, many or the class of an expanded clone; other rows omit it.

- - TRBJ2-1 TRBV20-1 CSARSGTFLDEQFF TGCAGTGCCAGGTCCGGGACTTTCCTCGATGAGCAGTTCTTC
- - TRBJ2-3 TRBV5-1 CASRLGFSTGGTDTQYF TGCGCCTCCCGCTTGGGATTTAGCACGGGGGGCACAGATACGCAGTATTTT
many TRBD1 TRBJ1-1 TRBV7-9 CASSSRDREENTEAFF TGTGCCAGCAGCTCCCGGGACAGGGAGGAGAACACTGAAGCTTTCTTT
- - TRBJ2-1 TRBV4-1 CASSFKADGNEQFF TGCGCCAGCAGCTTTAAGGCCGACGGGAATGAGCAGTTCTTC
many - TRBJ2-2 TRBV7-2 CASRWDSGGELFF TGTGCCAGCAGATGGGACTCGGGCGGGGAGCTGTTTTTT
- - TRBJ2-7 TRBV28 CASSWRDGYSYEQYF TGTGCCAGCAGTTGGCGGGACGGCTACTCCTACGAGCAGTACTTC
- - TRBJ2-1 TRBV7-9 CASSLAYPRGYNEQFF TGTGCCAGCAGCTTAGCGTATCCAAGGGGGTACAATGAGCAGTTCTTC
many - TRBJ1-2 TRBV7-2 CASSPQAGAVSDYGYTF TGTGCCAGCAGCCCCCAGGCAGGGGCGGTTAGTGACTATGGCTACACCTTC
- - TRBJ1-1 TRBV6-2/TRBV6-3 CASIGSNTEAFF TGTGCCAGCATCGGTAGTAACACTGAAGCTTTCTTT
many - TRBJ1-1 TRBV19 CASSIPRVGTEAFF TGTGCCAGTAGTATTCCCCGGGTTGGCACTGAAGCTTTCTTT
many TRBD2 TRBJ2-1 TRBV7-9 CASSFGLAGASNEQFF TGTGCCAGCAGCTTCGGACTAGCGGGAGCGAGCAATGAGCAGTTCTTC
few TRBD2 TRBJ2-3 TRBV7-9 CASSPGLAGGSYTDTQYF TGTGCCAGCAGCCCCGGACTAGCGGGAGGGAGTTACACAGATACGCAGTATTTT
- - TRBJ1-2 TRBV11-2 CASSRGIDYGYTF TGTGCCAGCAGCAGGGGAATCGACTATGGCTACACCTTC
few - TRBJ1-1 TRBV12-3/TRBV12-4 CASSPPQARGAFF TGTGCCAGCAGTCCCCCCCAGGCCAGAGGGGCTTTCTTT
few TRBD2 TRBJ2-7 TRBV6-2/TRBV6-3 CASSGTNSYEQYF TGTGCCAGCAGTGGGACTAACTCCTACGAGCAGTACTTC
- TRBD2 TRBJ2-3 TRBV24-1 CATSGAGGSTDTQYF TGTGCCACCAGCGGAGCGGGAGGGAGCACAGATACGCAGTATTTT
few - TRBJ2-1 TRBV6-6 CASIGADEQFF TGTGCCAGCATCGGGGCGGATGAGCAGTTCTTC
- - TRBJ2-2 TRBV20-1 CSAPLYRAGKNTGELFF TGCAGTGCCCCCCTTTATCGGGCAGGGAAGAACACCGGGGAGCTGTTTTTT
- - TRBJ1-1 TRBV19 CASGGPLGTEAFF TGTGCTTCGGGCGGACCGCTGGGGACTGAAGCTTTCTTT
- TRBD1 TRBJ1-5 TRBV10-3 CAISESGDSSNQPQHF TGTGCCATCAGTGAGTCGGGGGACAGTAGCAATCAGCCCCAGCATTTT
many - TRBJ1-2 TRBV7-9 CASSSTGRFEGYTF TGTGCCAGCAGCTCTACAGGAAGGTTTGAAGGCTACACCTTC
- - TRBJ2-2 TRBV18 CASSPPTSHGELFF TGTGCCAGCTCACCGCCCACTAGCCACGGGGAGCTGTTTTTT
many - TRBJ2-5 TRBV7-2 CASSFQGGQETQYF TGTGCCAGCAGCTTTCAGGGGGGCCAAGAGACCCAGTACTTC
- - TRBJ2-1 TRBV30 CAWNQRYRYNEQFF TGTGCCTGGAACCAGCGGTATAGATACAATGAGCAGTTCTTC
many TRBD2 TRBJ2-1 TRBV7-2 CASTHPRLAARGNEQFF TGTGCCAGCACCCATCCCCGACTAGCGGCTCGAGGGAATGAGCAGTTCTTC
- - TRBJ1-1 TRBV25-1 CASSEPGNTEAFF TGTGCCAGCAGTGAACCCGGGAACACTGAAGCTTTCTTT
- - TRBJ1-2 TRBV19 CASTLSMRGRSNYGYTF TGTGCCAGTACTCTCTCAATGCGGGGGAGATCAAACTATGGCTACACCTTC
few - TRBJ2-1 TRBV7-7 CASSLAPGLSYNEQFF TGTGCTAGCAGCTTAGCGCCGGGCCTATCCTACAATGAGCAGTTCTTC
many - TRBJ2-2 TRBV7-2 CASNQQPYGTGELFF TGTGCCAGCAACCAACAGCCTTACGGGACCGGGGAGCTGTTTTTT
few - TRBJ1-1 TRBV11-2 CASSINRLNTEAFF TGTGCCAGCAGCATTAACAGGCTGAACACTGAAGCTTTCTTT
- - TRBJ2-5 TRBV6-6 CASSFNPGLQKETQYF TGTGCCAGCAGTTTTAACCCGGGACTCCAGAAAGAGACCCAGTACTTC
few - TRBJ2-1 TRBV24-1 CATSDLTGTPGSYNEQFF TGTGCCACCAGTGATCTAACCGGGACACCCGGCTCCTACAATGAGCAGTTCTTC
few TRBD1 TRBJ2-1 TRBV6-4 CASPAGQGAIYEQFF TGTGCCAGCCCCGCCGGGCAGGGGGCTATCTATGAGCAGTTCTTC
- - TRBJ2-7 TRBV4-1 CASSQDTGAGNDEQYF TGCGCCAGCAGCCAAGATACCGGGGCAGGGAACGACGAGCAGTACTTC
- - TRBJ1-4 TRBV29-1 CSCRGNNEKLFF TGCAGCTGCCGGGGCAATAATGAAAAACTGTTTTTT
few - TRBJ2-5 TRBV12-3/TRBV12-4 CASSFSGFPSQETQYF TGTGCCAGCAGTTTTTCGGGATTTCCCTCCCAAGAGACCCAGTACTTC
many - TRBJ1-5 TRBV28 CASFHPSGGRTVDQPQHF TGTGCCAGCTTCCACCCCTCCGGTGGTAGGACTGTTGATCAGCCCCAGCATTTT
few TRBD2 TRBJ2-3 TRBV7-9 CASSLGLAGTGTDTQYF TGTGCCAGCAGCTTAGGCCTAGCGGGGACCGGCACGGATACGCAGTATTTT
many TRBD1 TRBJ1-5 TRBV7-2 CASSLWDRSNQPQHF TGTGCCAGCAGCTTATGGGACAGATCCAATCAGCCCCAGCATTTT
- - TRBJ1-6 TRBV28 CASSLSGSFNSPLHF TGTGCCAGCAGTTTATCGGGCAGCTTTAATTCACCCCTCCACTTT
- TRBD1 TRBJ1-1 TRBV11-3 CASSFPQDRGRRAFF TGTGCCAGCAGCTTCCCTCAGGACAGGGGGCGTCGAGCTTTCTTT
- TRBD1 TRBJ1-1 TRBV27 CASSPWGQGASAFF TGTGCCAGCAGTCCATGGGGGCAGGGGGCTTCGGCTTTCTTT
few TRBD1 TRBJ1-2 TRBV15 CATSRGLGQGMNYGYTF TGTGCCACCAGCAGAGGATTGGGACAGGGAATGAACTATGGCTACACCTTC
- - TRBJ1-2 TRBV12-3/TRBV12-4 CASSSWGLGYTF TGTGCCAGCAGTTCCTGGGGGCTAGGCTACACCTTC
- TRBD2 TRBJ2-2 TRBV28 CASSLSSSGRAGELFF TGTGCCAGCAGTTTGTCGTCTAGCGGGAGGGCAGGGGAGCTGTTTTTT
- - TRBJ1-5 TRBV7-2 CASSLVGEGPQHF TGTGCCAGCAGCTTAGTCGGAGAAGGGCCCCAGCATTTT
- - TRBJ2-7 TRBV6-2/TRBV6-3 CASRANWGYEQYF TGTGCCAGCAGAGCCAATTGGGGCTACGAGCAGTACTTC